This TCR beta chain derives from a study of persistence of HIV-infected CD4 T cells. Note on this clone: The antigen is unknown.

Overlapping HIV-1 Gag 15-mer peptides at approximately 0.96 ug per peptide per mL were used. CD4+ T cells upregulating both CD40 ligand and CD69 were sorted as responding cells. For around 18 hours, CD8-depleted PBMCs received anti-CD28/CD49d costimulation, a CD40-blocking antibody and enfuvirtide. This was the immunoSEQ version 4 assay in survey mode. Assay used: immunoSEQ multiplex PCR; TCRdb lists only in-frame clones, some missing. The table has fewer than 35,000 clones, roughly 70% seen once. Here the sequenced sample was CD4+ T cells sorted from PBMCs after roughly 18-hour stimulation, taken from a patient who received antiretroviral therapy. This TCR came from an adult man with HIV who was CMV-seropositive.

This CDR3 reads CATSSPGGGGWTEAFF. CDR3 coding DNA: TGTGCCACCAGCAGTCCCGGTGGAGGAGGATGGACTGAAGCTTTCTTT. This rearrangement joins TRBV15 to TRBJ1-1, with D unresolved. The V and J ends lost 3 bases and 5 bases respectively, with 19 bases between them. Germline values: CDR1 LNHNV, CDR2 YYDKDF (reference sequence). This CDR3 comprises 16 residues.